The 26 T cell receptor beta chains below all came from one sample that was sequenced in a study of shared clonotypes between healthy human individuals. Assay used: immunoSEQ multiplex PCR; TCRdb lists only in-frame clones, some missing. The sample lists roughly 2.5 million clones, just over 90% occurring once. Input material: naive CD4+ T cells sorted from blood. Subset: CD45RA+ positively selected. The receptors originated from a man aged 18-30 years in good health.

The genes are TRBV5-1 and TRBJ1-1; a possible D gene is TRBD1 (5 bases). The germline CDR1 and CDR2 sequences are SGHRS and YFSETQ. With 4 bases removed from V and 4 bases from J, the gap between germline ends came to 17 bases. There are 15 residues in the CDR3. The CDR3, as DNA: TGCGCCAGCAGCCCCCCTTCAGGGCGAGGCACTGAAGCTTTCTTT. Its protein is CASSPPSGRGTEAFF.

The chain combines TRBV6-6 with TRBJ1-2; D is perhaps TRBD1 (6 bases). Germline V gene data show CDR1 as MNHNY and CDR2 as SVGAGI (reference sequence). The CDR3 contains 15 residues. V lost 3 bases and J lost 5, with 16 bases in between. DNA for the CDR3: TGTGCCAGCAGTTATCTTTTGACAGGCTTTTATGGCTACACCTTC. Amino acids: CASSYLLTGFYGYTF.

The chain recombines TRBV15 with TRBJ2-7, with 7 bases matching TRBD2. CDR1 is LNHNV and CDR2 is YYDKDF in the germline V gene (reference sequence). This CDR3 is 16 amino acids long. After removal of 0 bases from V and 0 bases from J, the junction contained 5 bases not matched to a gene. In nucleotides, the CDR3 is TGTGCCACCAGCAGAGATACCCAGCGGGACTCCTACGAGCAGTACTTC. Translation: CATSRDTQRDSYEQYF.

The rearrangement uses TRBV5-4 and TRBJ1-1; possibly TRBD1 for D (5 bases). The V gene's germline CDR1 is SGHNT and CDR2 YYREEE (reference sequence). The CDR3 loop spans 15 amino acids. Trimming pared 0 bases from V and 5 bases from J, leaving 14 bases between. For the CDR3, the DNA is TGTGCCAGCAGCTTGGCCGCGAGTTGGGGGACTGAAGCTTTCTTT. This sequence encodes CASSLAASWGTEAFF. Using reference TRBV5-4 and TRBJ1-1 for the parts outside the CDR3, the full variable domain is ETGVTQSPTHLIKTRGQQVTLRCSSQSGHNTVSWYQQALGQGPQFIFQYYREEENGRGNFPPRFSGLQFPNYSSELNVNALELDDSALYLCASSLAASWGTEAFFGQGTRLTVV.

The chain carries TRBV11-1 and TRBJ2-3; D may correspond to TRBD1 or TRBD2 (6 bases each). The CDR3 consists of 13 residues. Trimming cost V 6 bases and J 4 bases, with 11 bases left between them. The V gene's germline CDR1 is SGHAT and CDR2 FQDESV (reference sequence). CDR3 sequence reads: CASRGGGADTQYF. In DNA, the CDR3 is TGTGCCAGCAGGGGGGGCGGCGCAGATACGCAGTATTTT.

The chain links TRBV7-3 to TRBJ2-1; D is possibly TRBD2 (5 bases). There are 16 residues in the CDR3. Trimming pared 5 bases from V and 2 bases from J, leaving 16 bases between. The germline V gene has CDR1 SGHTA and CDR2 FQGTGA. CDR3 region: CASSRNGVETYNEQFF. For the CDR3, the DNA is TGTGCCAGCAGCCGAAACGGGGTGGAAACCTACAATGAGCAGTTCTTC.

As to this clone: The sample contains more than one DNA sequence encoding this CDR3. The J gene is TRBJ2-5, the V gene TRBV4-1, with D perhaps matching TRBD1 or TRBD2 (5 bases each). CDR3 length: 13 residues. Trimming removed 3 bases at V and 5 bases at J, with 10 bases between. Germline V gives CDR1 MGHRA, CDR2 YSYEKL. The CDR3 coding sequence is TGCGCCAGCAGCCAGGGGGTTTTGGAGACCCAGTACTTC. Its protein is CASSQGVLETQYF.

The rearrangement links TRBV21-1 to TRBJ1-3. TRBV21-1 is a documented pseudogene. This CDR3 is 14 amino acids long. CDR3 DNA sequence: TGTGCCAGCATCGACCAGCCGGGGCGGGACACCATATATTTT. This gives the protein CASIDQPGRDTIYF.

The chain joins TRBV18 to TRBJ2-2; D not certain. V was trimmed by 3 bases and J by 6 bases, leaving 17 bases between them. This CDR3 has 16 amino acids. The germline CDR1 and CDR2 sequences are KGHSH and LQKENI. CDR3 nucleotide sequence: TGTGCCAGCTCACCGCGGTCCCATTCGGACGCCGGGGAGCTGTTTTTT. Translated, it gives CASSPRSHSDAGELFF. The full variable domain, with the rest looked up from reference TRBV18 and TRBJ2-2, is NAGVMQNPRHLVRRRGQEARLRCSPMKGHSHVYWYRQLPEEGLKFMVYLQKENIIDESGMPKERFSAEFPKEGPSILRIQQVVRGDSAAYFCASSPRSHSDAGELFFGEGSRLTVL.

This clone was detected only once. The gene calls are TRBV7-8 and TRBJ2-7; D possibly corresponds to TRBD2 (6 bases). The CDR3 is 14 residues long. Germline V gene sequence: CDR1 SGHVS, CDR2 FQNEAQ. V lost 0 bases and J 7 bases, leaving 13 bases between the germline ends. The CDR3 DNA is TGTGCCAGCAGCTTAGCGAATCTACGGGGGGAGCAGTACTTC. Its translation is CASSLANLRGEQYF.

The V and J genes are TRBV6-5 and TRBJ1-1; 8 nucleotides align to TRBD1. Germline V gene lookup returns CDR1 MNHEY and CDR2 SVGAGI. J was trimmed by 1 base and V by 7 bases; bases with no gene match: 5. The CDR3 totals 14 residues. Written as DNA, the CDR3 is TGTGCCAGCAACAGGGGGACACCGAACACTGAAGCTTTCTTT. Protein product: CASNRGTPNTEAFF.

A single count supports this clone. V usage is TRBV7-2 and J usage is TRBJ2-3; D remains unclear. The V gene's germline CDR1 is SGHTA and CDR2 FQGNSA. V was pared by 5 bases and J by 2 bases, with 8 bases between. CDR3 length: 13 amino acids. CDR3 nucleotides: TGTGCCAGCAGCGACCGCAACACAGATACGCAGTATTTT. It is translated as CASSDRNTDTQYF.

The sample holds a few counts of this clone. The rearrangement uses TRBV29-1 and TRBJ1-5, with D perhaps matching TRBD1 (5 bases). Trimming stripped 4 bases from V and 5 bases from J, with 15 bases between. Germline V gene sequence: CDR1 SQVTM, CDR2 ANQGSEA. The CDR3 consists of 14 residues. The CDR3 DNA reads as TGCAGCGTTGTAGCCGGGGACCCCCATCAGCCCCAGCATTTT. Translated, it gives CSVVAGDPHQPQHF.

This chain links TRBV5-1 with TRBJ1-4; 7 bases match TRBD1. The germline V gene encodes CDR1 SGHRS and CDR2 YFSETQ. Losses at the gene ends were 0 bases for V and 4 bases for J; bases not matched to a gene: 6. The CDR3 loop spans 16 amino acids. This chain's CDR3 is CASSLGAGTVNEKLFF. CDR3 nucleotides: TGCGCCAGCAGCTTGGGGGCCGGGACAGTTAATGAAAAACTGTTTTTT.

A word on this clone: Other DNA sequences in the same sample also yield this CDR3. V gene TRBV7-2 combines with J gene TRBJ1-5; TRBD1 matches at 9 bases. The CDR3 covers 15 residues. The junction had 3 bases not matched to a gene; V was cut back by 5 bases and J by 1 base. From germline, CDR1 is SGHTA and CDR2 FQGNSA. The CDR3 DNA is TGTGCCAGCAGCCCTGGACAGGGGAGCAATCAGCCCCAGCATTTT. This translates into CASSPGQGSNQPQHF.

In this sample, this clone turned up a few times. This chain joins TRBV30 and TRBJ1-1; TRBD1 might be the D (5 bases). Germline CDR1 is GTSNPN and CDR2 is SVGIG (reference sequence). V was cut by 2 bases and J by 5 bases, with 12 bases left in between. This CDR3 has 13 residues. Written as DNA, the CDR3 is TGTGCCTGGAGTCGGGTAGCAGGGACTGAAGCTTTCTTT. This translates into CAWSRVAGTEAFF.

The chain uses TRBV18 and TRBJ2-1; D gene ambiguous. The length of the CDR3 is 14 residues. Trimming cost V 0 bases and J 7 bases, with 10 bases left between them. From germline, CDR1 is KGHSH and CDR2 LQKENI. The CDR3 loop reads CASSPPAQPNEQFF. CDR3 nucleotides: TGTGCCAGCTCACCACCAGCCCAGCCAAATGAGCAGTTCTTC.

Concerning this clone: Other DNA sequences in the same sample also yield this CDR3. The chain's CDR3 is CASSRDRGPNTEAFF. For the CDR3, the DNA is TGTGCCAGCAGCCGGGACAGGGGGCCGAACACTGAAGCTTTCTTT. The rearrangement links TRBV28 to TRBJ1-1; 12 bases line up with TRBD1. The V gene end was trimmed by 6 bases and the J gene end by 1 base; junction bases not matched to a gene: 3. The CDR3 extends over 15 amino acids. Germline CDR1 is MDHEN and CDR2 is SYDVKM.

The V call is TRBV19, the J call TRBJ2-2; TRBD2 agrees at 9 bases. The length of the CDR3 is 17 residues. V shed 6 bases, J shed 0 bases, and the junction held 8 bases outside the gene matches. The germline V gene has CDR1 LNHDA and CDR2 SQIVND (reference sequence). CDR3 loop: CASRRASGTANTGELFF. CDR3 coding DNA: TGTGCCAGTAGAAGGGCTAGCGGGACCGCGAACACCGGGGAGCTGTTTTTT.

As for this clone: The sample contains more than one DNA sequence encoding this CDR3. The CDR3 region has the DNA TGTGCCAGCAGTTACCAGACAGGGGAGGAGACCCAGTACTTC. Amino acids: CASSYQTGEETQYF. V is TRBV6-5 and J is TRBJ2-5, with TRBD1 matching 8 bases. CDR1 and CDR2 (germline): MNHEY, SVGAGI. V lost 2 bases, J lost 5 bases, and 4 bases stayed unmatched. The CDR3 runs 14 residues.

In the case of this clone: The identical CDR3 is also encoded by other nucleotide sequences in the sample. This chain uses TRBV2 with TRBJ1-2, with 10 bases fitting TRBD1. The germline V gene has CDR1 SNHLY and CDR2 FYNNEI. V lost 6 bases, J lost 4 bases, and 5 bases stayed unmatched. The CDR3 covers 14 residues. DNA for the CDR3: TGTGCCAGCAGCGGGGACAGGGGCGGCTATGGCTACACCTTC. It specifies CASSGDRGGYGYTF.

The V call is TRBV28, the J call TRBJ1-2; 9 bases map to TRBD1. This CDR3 has 14 residues. With 5 bases clipped from V and 7 bases from J, the junction kept 8 bases outside the gene matches. Germline V gives CDR1 MDHEN, CDR2 SYDVKM. The CDR3 protein is CASSTRTGVSGYTF. In DNA, the CDR3 is TGTGCCAGCAGTACCCGGACAGGGGTTAGTGGCTACACCTTC.

The chain employs TRBV5-1 and TRBJ2-1, with 11 bases that match TRBD2. Germline V gene lookup returns CDR1 SGHRS and CDR2 YFSETQ. The CDR3 runs to 16 residues. J gave up 10 bases and V 4 bases, and 13 bases lay outside the gene matches. CDR3 sequence reads: CASSTNSGRAMGEQFF. DNA of the CDR3: TGCGCCAGCAGCACCAATAGCGGGAGGGCCATGGGGGAGCAGTTCTTC.

The chain employs TRBV7-6 and TRBJ2-3; TRBD2 is a possible D gene (7 bases). The CDR3 covers 16 residues. V was pared by 0 bases and J by 2 bases, with 12 bases between. CDR1 is SGHVS, CDR2 FNYEAQ, per germline. The CDR3 here is CASSLAGGADTDTQYF. CDR3 nucleotides: TGTGCCAGCAGCTTAGCGGGGGGGGCGGACACAGATACGCAGTATTTT.

The chain couples TRBV2 to TRBJ2-1, with 8 bases matching TRBD2. The germline V gene encodes CDR1 SNHLY and CDR2 FYNNEI. The CDR3 consists of 16 residues. The V and J ends lost 8 bases and 0 bases, in that order; junction bases with no gene match: 9. The CDR3 sequence: CASGPNGRGSYNEQFF. CDR3 nucleotides: TGTGCCAGCGGACCCAACGGGAGGGGCTCCTACAATGAGCAGTTCTTC.

The V gene is TRBV7-2, the J gene TRBJ1-2; 7 bases line up with TRBD1. The CDR3 has 14 amino acids. Per germline, CDR1 SGHTA and CDR2 FQGNSA. V gave up 0 bases and J gave up 7 bases; unmatched junction bases: 5. The CDR3 is CASSLATGTVGYTF. The CDR3 DNA is TGTGCCAGCAGCTTAGCTACAGGGACAGTTGGCTACACCTTC.